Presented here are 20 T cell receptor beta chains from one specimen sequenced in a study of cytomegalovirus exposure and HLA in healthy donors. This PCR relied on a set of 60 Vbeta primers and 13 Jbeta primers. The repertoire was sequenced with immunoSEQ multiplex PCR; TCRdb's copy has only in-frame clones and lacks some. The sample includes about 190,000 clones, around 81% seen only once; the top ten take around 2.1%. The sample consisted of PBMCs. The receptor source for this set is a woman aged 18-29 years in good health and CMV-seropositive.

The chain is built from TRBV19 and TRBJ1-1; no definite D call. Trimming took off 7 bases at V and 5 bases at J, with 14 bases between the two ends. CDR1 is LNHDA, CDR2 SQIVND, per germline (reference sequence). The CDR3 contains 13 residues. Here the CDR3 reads CASTPTVRTEAFF. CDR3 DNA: TGTGCCAGTACCCCCACAGTCAGGACTGAAGCTTTCTTT.

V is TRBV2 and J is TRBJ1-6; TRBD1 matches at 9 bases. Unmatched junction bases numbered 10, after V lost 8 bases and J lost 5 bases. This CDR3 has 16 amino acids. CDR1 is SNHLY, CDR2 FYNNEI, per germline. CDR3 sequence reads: CASYPGTGKHNSPLHF. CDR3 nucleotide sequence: TGTGCCAGCTATCCCGGGACAGGGAAACATAATTCACCCCTCCACTTT.

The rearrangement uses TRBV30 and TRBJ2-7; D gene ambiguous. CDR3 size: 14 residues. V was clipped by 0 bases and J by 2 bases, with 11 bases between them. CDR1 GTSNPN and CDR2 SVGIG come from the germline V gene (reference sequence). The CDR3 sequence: CAWSVGSSPYEQYF. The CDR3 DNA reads TGTGCCTGGAGTGTGGGCTCTTCCCCCTACGAGCAGTACTTC.

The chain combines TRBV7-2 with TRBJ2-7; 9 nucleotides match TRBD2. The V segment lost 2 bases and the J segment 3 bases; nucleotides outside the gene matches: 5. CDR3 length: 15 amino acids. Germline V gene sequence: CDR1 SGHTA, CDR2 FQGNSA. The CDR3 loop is CASSLPPSGVYEQYF. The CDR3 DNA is TGTGCCAGCAGCTTACCTCCTAGCGGGGTCTACGAGCAGTACTTC.

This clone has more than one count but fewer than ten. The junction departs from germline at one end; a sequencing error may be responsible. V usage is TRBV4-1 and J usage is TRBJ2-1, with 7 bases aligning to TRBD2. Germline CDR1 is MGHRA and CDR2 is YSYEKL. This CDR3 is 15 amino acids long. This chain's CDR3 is CASSRVDSGPDEQFF. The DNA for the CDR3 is TGTGCCAGCAGCCGAGTGGATAGCGGGCCCGATGAGCAGTTCTTC.

The CDR3 DNA reads as TGCGCCAGCAGCCAAGCGGTAGACTCAGATACGCAGTATTTT. Protein product: CASSQAVDSDTQYF. J is TRBJ2-3 and V is TRBV4-1; D is ambiguous. The V and J ends lost 1 base and 4 bases respectively, with 9 bases between them. Germline CDR1 is MGHRA and CDR2 is YSYEKL. The CDR3 extends over 14 amino acids.

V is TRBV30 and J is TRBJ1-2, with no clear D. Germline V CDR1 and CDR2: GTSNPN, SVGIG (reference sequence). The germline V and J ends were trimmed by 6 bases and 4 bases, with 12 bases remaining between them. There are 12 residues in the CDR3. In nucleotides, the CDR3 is TGTGCCTGTAAAGGTGGGAGCTATGGCTACACCTTC. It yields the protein CACKGGSYGYTF.

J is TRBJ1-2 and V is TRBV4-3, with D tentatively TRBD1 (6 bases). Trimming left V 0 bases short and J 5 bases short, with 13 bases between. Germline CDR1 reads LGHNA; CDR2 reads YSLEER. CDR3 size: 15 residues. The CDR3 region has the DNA TGCGCCAGCAGCCAAGATCCCGGGCAGGGGTATGGCTACACCTTC. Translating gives CASSQDPGQGYGYTF.

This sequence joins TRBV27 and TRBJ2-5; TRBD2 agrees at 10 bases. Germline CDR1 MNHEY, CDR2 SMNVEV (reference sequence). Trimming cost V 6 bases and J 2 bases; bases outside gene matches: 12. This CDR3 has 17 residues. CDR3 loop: CASRRVGAGGKQETQYF. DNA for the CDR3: TGTGCCAGCAGGAGAGTAGGAGCGGGGGGGAAACAAGAGACCCAGTACTTC.

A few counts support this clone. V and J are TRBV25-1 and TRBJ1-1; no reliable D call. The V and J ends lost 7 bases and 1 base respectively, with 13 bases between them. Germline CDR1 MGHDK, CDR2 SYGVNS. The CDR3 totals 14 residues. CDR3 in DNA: TGTGCCAGCATGATGGCAGAAGAGAACACTGAAGCTTTCTTT. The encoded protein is CASMMAEENTEAFF.

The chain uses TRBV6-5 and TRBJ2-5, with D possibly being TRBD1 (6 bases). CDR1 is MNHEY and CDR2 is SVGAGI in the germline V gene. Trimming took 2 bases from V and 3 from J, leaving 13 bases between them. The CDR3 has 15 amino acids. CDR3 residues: CASSYGGHWEETQYF. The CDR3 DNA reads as TGTGCCAGCAGTTACGGGGGCCATTGGGAAGAGACCCAGTACTTC.

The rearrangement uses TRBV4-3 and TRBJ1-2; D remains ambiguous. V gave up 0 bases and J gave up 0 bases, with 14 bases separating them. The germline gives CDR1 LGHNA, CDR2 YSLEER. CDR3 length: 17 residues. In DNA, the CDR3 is TGCGCCAGCAGCCAAGAGAGTGCGGGCCAATCTAACTATGGCTACACCTTC. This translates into CASSQESAGQSNYGYTF.

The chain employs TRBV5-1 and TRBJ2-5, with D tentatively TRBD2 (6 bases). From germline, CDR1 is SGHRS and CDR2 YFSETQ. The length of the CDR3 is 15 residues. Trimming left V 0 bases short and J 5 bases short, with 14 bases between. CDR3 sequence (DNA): TGCGCCAGCAGCTTGGGACGGGGGAATACGGAGACCCAGTACTTC. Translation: CASSLGRGNTETQYF.

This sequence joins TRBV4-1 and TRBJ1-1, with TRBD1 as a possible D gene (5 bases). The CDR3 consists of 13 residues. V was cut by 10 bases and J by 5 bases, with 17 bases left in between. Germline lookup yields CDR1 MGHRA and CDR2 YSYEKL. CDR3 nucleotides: TGCGCCACAGGTCCGGGGGTGACAACTGAAGCTTTCTTT. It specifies CATGPGVTTEAFF.

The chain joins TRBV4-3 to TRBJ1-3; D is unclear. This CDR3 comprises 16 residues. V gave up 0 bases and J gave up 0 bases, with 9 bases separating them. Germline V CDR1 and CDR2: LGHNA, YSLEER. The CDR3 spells CASSQEVAGSGNTIYF. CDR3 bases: TGCGCCAGCAGCCAAGAAGTTGCGGGCTCTGGAAACACCATATATTTT.

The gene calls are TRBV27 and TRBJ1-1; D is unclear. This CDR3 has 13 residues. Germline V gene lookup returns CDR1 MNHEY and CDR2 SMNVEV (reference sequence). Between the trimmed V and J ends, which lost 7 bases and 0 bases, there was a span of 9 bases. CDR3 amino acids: CASKDYLNTEAFF. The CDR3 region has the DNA TGTGCCAGCAAGGACTACTTGAACACTGAAGCTTTCTTT.

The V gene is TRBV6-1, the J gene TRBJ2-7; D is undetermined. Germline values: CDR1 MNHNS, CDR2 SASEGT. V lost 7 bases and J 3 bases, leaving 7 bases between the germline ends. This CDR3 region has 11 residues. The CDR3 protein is CASIASYEQYF. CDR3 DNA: TGTGCCAGCATTGCCAGCTACGAGCAGTACTTC.

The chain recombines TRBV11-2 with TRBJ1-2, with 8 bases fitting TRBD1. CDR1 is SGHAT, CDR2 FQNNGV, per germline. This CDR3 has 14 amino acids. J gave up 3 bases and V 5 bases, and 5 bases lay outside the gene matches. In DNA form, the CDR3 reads TGTGCCAGCAGCCCCCAGGGGGCTGACTATGGCTACACCTTC. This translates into CASSPQGADYGYTF.

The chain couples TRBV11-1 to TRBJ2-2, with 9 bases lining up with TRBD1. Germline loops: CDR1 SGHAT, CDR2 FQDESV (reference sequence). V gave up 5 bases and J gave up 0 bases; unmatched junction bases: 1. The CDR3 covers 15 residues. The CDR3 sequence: CASSRDRANTGELFF. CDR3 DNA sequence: TGTGCCAGCAGCAGGGACAGGGCGAACACCGGGGAGCTGTTTTTT.

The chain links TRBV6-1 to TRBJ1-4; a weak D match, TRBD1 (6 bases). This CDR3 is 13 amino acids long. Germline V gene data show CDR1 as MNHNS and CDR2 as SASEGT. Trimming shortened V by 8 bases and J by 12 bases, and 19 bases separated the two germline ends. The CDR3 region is CASGREGGLELFF. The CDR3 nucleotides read TGTGCCAGCGGAAGGGAGGGGGGGCTTGAACTGTTTTTT.